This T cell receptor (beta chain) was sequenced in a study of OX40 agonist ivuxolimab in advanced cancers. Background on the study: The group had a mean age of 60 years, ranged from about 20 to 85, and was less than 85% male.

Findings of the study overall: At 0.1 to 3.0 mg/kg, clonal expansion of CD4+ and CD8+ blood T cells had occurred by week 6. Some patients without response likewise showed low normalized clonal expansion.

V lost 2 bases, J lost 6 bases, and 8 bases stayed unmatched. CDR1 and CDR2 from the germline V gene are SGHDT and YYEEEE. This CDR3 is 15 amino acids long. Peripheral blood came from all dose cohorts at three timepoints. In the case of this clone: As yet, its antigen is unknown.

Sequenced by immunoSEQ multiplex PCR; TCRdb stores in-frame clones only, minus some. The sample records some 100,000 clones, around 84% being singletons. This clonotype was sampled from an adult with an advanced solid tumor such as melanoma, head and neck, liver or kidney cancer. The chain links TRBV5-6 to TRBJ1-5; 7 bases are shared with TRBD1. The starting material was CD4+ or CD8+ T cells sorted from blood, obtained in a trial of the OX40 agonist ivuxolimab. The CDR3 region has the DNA TGTGCCAGCAGCTTTCGGACAGGAGGGGGTCAGCCCCAGCATTTT. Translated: CASSFRTGGGQPQHF. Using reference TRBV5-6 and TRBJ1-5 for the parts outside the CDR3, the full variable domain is DAGVTQSPTHLIKTRGQQVTLRCSPKSGHDTVSWYQQALGQGPQFIFQYYEEEERQRGNFPDRFSGHQFPNYSSELNVNALLLGDSALYLCASSFRTGGGQPQHFGDGTRLSIL.